The 9 T cell receptor beta chains below were found in one sample sequenced in a study of shared clonotypes between healthy human individuals. The data were produced by immunoSEQ multiplex PCR, yet TCRdb's version contains in-frame clones alone and is incomplete. The sample has 1.5 million to 2.5 million clones; 85% to 95% are singletons. Only CD45RO-negative cells positively selected for CCR7 counted as naive CD8 cells, so terminally differentiated effector memory CD45RA+ cells were excluded. Sequencing used naive CD8+ T cells sorted from blood. Receptors originate from a man aged 18 to 29 in good health.

The J gene is TRBJ2-7, the V gene TRBV4-1; D assignment may be TRBD1 or TRBD2 (5 bases each). V gave up 3 bases and J gave up 5 bases, with 14 bases separating them. The V gene's germline CDR1 is MGHRA and CDR2 YSYEKL. This CDR3 contains 14 residues. The CDR3 sequence is CASSHVWDQNEQYF. The DNA for the CDR3 is TGCGCCAGCAGCCACGTGTGGGACCAAAACGAGCAGTACTTC.

A remark on this clone: In the same sample, other DNA sequences code for this CDR3. The chain carries TRBV13 and TRBJ2-7; D tentatively fits TRBD1 or TRBD2 (6 bases each). Germline V gives CDR1 PRHDT, CDR2 FYEKMQ (reference sequence). V was trimmed by 1 base and J by 3 bases, leaving 10 bases between them. The CDR3 is 14 amino acids. CDR3 amino acids: CASSLEEGDYEQYF. Written as DNA, the CDR3 is TGTGCCAGCAGCTTAGAGGAGGGGGACTACGAGCAGTACTTC.

The chain has TRBV7-9 and TRBJ2-1; maybe TRBD2 (6 bases). Trimming pared 5 bases from V and 2 bases from J, leaving 13 bases between. CDR1 is SEHNR and CDR2 is FQNEAQ in the germline V gene (reference sequence). The CDR3 is 15 amino acids. CDR3 sequence: CASSRGTQTYNEQFF. The CDR3, as DNA: TGTGCCAGCAGCCGCGGGACGCAGACCTACAATGAGCAGTTCTTC.

This chain uses TRBV6-1 with TRBJ1-5; possibly TRBD1 for D (5 bases). V was clipped by 2 bases and J by 7 bases, with 15 bases between them. The CDR3 runs to 15 residues. CDR1 is MNHNS and CDR2 is SASEGT in the germline V gene. DNA for the CDR3: TGTGCCAGCAGTGAACTGGAAGGGGTTGTACAGCCCCAGCATTTT. It translates to CASSELEGVVQPQHF.

The CDR3 spells CASSYSMRRNEQFF. The CDR3 DNA follows: TGTGCCAGCAGTTACTCGATGCGTCGCAATGAGCAGTTCTTC. The gene calls are TRBV6-5 and TRBJ2-1, with D unclear. The V end lost 0 bases, the J end lost 6 bases, and 9 bases lay between the germline ends. There are 14 residues in the CDR3. Germline CDR1 MNHEY, CDR2 SVGAGI.

Of note for this clone: Its ends do not fully match the called genes, so a read error is possible. This chain links TRBV2 with TRBJ2-1; D may be TRBD2 (5 bases). Germline V gene data show CDR1 as SNHLY and CDR2 as FYNNEI. This CDR3 region has 13 residues. Here the CDR3 reads CASELGSHNEQFF. The CDR3 bases are TGTGCCAGCGAACTAGGCTCCCACAATGAGCAGTTCTTC.

The CDR3 DNA sequence: TGCGCCAGCAGCCAAGAGGTACAGGGGCATAATTCACCCCTCCACTTT. It codes for CASSQEVQGHNSPLHF. The chain carries TRBV4-3 and TRBJ1-6, with TRBD1 identical over 7 bases. The CDR3 contains 16 residues. Germline V gene data show CDR1 as LGHNA and CDR2 as YSLEER. V was clipped by 0 bases and J by 5 bases; unmatched bases: 4.

In the case of this clone: The sample contains more than one DNA sequence encoding this CDR3. The rearrangement uses TRBV5-1 and TRBJ2-5, with TRBD2 matching 7 bases. The CDR3 is made up of 14 amino acids. J was trimmed by 3 bases and V by 0 bases; bases with no gene match: 2. Germline V lookup: CDR1 SGHRS, CDR2 YFSETQ. The CDR3 here is CASSLELAEETQYF. The CDR3 region has the DNA TGCGCCAGCAGCTTGGAGCTAGCGGAAGAGACCCAGTACTTC.

This chain uses TRBV6-1 with TRBJ2-3; no clear D gene. CDR3 size: 13 residues. From germline, CDR1 is MNHNS and CDR2 SASEGT. V was cut by 5 bases and J by 4 bases, with 10 bases left in between. The DNA for the CDR3 is TGTGCCAGCAGTACGGAAGGACCAGATACGCAGTATTTT. This translates into CASSTEGPDTQYF.